This T cell receptor (beta chain) was obtained from a study of T cell repertoires in cytomegalovirus infection. As for the study in general: Public TCR beta signature analysis indicated the presence of both CMV infection and matching HLA type. Study-wide points: HLA-C-restricted CMV clonotypes gave the most frequent clonotype in two of eight donors. Accumulated public TCR beta family frequency recognized individuals carrying CMV together with the relevant HLA.

The V end lost 2 bases, the J end lost 8 bases, and 12 bases lay between the germline ends. Germline assignment: CDR1 SGHTA and CDR2 FQGNSA. The length of the CDR3 is 14 residues. In TCRdb, the reads were re-called with MiXCR into one record per CDR3 protein. Among about 150,000 distinct CDR3 sequences listed, over 15% were seen once. The table lists this clonotype with a few counts. Its antigen is undetermined. The source of this sequence is a human donor in good health (CMV status not recorded). Some clones in this sample may be carry-over from other donors' samples. Sequencing was performed on CD8+ T cells from PBMCs. The J gene is TRBJ2-2, the V gene TRBV7-2; TRBD1 might be the D (6 bases). CDR3 region: CASSLFEGTGELFF. CDR3 DNA sequence: TGTGCCAGCAGCTTATTCGAGGGGACAGGGGAGCTGTTTTTT.